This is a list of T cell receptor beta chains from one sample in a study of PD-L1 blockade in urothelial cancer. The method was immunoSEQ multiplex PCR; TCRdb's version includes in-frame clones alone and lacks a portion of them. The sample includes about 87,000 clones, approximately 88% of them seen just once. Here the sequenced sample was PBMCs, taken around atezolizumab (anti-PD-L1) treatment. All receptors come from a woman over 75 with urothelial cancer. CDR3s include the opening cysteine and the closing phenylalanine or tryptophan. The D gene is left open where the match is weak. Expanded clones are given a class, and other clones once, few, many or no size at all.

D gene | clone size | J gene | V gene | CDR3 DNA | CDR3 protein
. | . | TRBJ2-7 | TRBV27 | TGTGCCAGCAGTTTAGAGACAGAAAATTACGAGCAGTACTTC | CASSLETENYEQYF
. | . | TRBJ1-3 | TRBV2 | TGTGCCAGCAGTGATGGACAACCGGGAAACACCATATATTTT | CASSDGQPGNTIYF
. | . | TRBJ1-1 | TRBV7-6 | TGTGCCAGCAGCGCGGGTGGGGGGTTCACTGAAGCTTTCTTT | CASSAGGGFTEAFF
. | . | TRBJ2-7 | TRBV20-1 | TGCAGTGCTAGAGAAGCGGACGAGCAGTACTTC | CSAREADEQYF
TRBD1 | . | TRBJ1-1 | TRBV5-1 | TGCGCCAGCAGCCGGCAGGACAGGGGGACTGAAGCTTTCTTT | CASSRQDRGTEAFF
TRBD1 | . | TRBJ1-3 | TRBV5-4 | TGTGCCAGCAGCTTAGGGACAGGGCCTGGAAACACCATATATTTT | CASSLGTGPGNTIYF
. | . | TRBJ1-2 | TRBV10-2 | TGCGCCAGCAGTGAGATGGGCAGTAACCTCTATGGCTACACCTTC | CASSEMGSNLYGYTF
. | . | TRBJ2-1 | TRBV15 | TGTGCCACCAGCAGAGCGGGGACCTACAATGAGCAGTTCTTC | CATSRAGTYNEQFF
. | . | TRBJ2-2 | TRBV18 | TGTGCCAGCTCACCTACAGGGCCGAACACCGGGGAGCTGTTTTTT | CASSPTGPNTGELFF
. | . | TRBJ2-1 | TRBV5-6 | TGTGCCAGCAGCTGGGGGGGCAGGAACTCCTACAATGAGCAGTTCTTC | CASSWGGRNSYNEQFF
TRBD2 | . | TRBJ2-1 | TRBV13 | TGTGCCAGCAGCCCCATAGCGGGGAGCTCCTACAATGAGCAGTTCTTC | CASSPIAGSSYNEQFF
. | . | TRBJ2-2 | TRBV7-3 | TGTGCCAGCAGCCAGAACAGTGGCGGGGAGCTGTTTTTT | CASSQNSGGELFF
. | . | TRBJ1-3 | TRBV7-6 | TGTGCCAGCAGCTTAGCGCGAGGAGGCCTTGGAAACACCATATATTTT | CASSLARGGLGNTIYF
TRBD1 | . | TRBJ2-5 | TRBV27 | TGTGCCAGCAGTCGACAGGGCCCGGAGACCCAGTACTTC | CASSRQGPETQYF
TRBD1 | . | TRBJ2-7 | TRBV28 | TGTGCCAGCAGTCCCCCTTTGACAGGGGGGAACTACGAGCAGTACTTC | CASSPPLTGGNYEQYF
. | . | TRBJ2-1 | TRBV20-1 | TGCAGTGCTAGCCAACTGCAGCAGTTCTTC | CSASQLQQFF
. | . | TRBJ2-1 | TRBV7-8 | TGTGCCAGCAGCCCCCAGGGGGGCTACAATGAGCAGTTCTTC | CASSPQGGYNEQFF
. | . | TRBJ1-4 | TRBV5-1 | TGCGCCAGCAGCTTAAAGGGGGATGAAAAACTGTTTTTT | CASSLKGDEKLFF
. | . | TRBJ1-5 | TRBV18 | TGTGCCAGCTCACTGACCCAGGTAGATCAGCCCCAGCATTTT | CASSLTQVDQPQHF
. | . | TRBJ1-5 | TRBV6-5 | TGTGCCAGCAGCGACAGGTATAGCAATCAGCCCCAGCATTTT | CASSDRYSNQPQHF
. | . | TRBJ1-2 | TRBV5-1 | TGCGCCAGCAGCTTGGGGAGGGACCGCAACTATGGCTACACCTTC | CASSLGRDRNYGYTF
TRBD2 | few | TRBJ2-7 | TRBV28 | TGTGCCAGCAGTTTTAGCGGGAGAAGGCACGAGCAGTACTTC | CASSFSGRRHEQYF
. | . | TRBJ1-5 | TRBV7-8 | TGTGCCAGCAGTAGAACAGGGCCCAATCAGCCCCAGCATTTT | CASSRTGPNQPQHF
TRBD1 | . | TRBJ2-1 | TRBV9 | TGTGCCAGCAGCGTTGGACAGGGTAGAGGTGAGCAGTTCTTC | CASSVGQGRGEQFF
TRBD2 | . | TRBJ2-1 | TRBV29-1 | TGCAGCGTTAGGGCTAGCGGGAATCCTACGGATGAGCAGTTCTTC | CSVRASGNPTDEQFF
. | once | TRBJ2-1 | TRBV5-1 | TGCGCCAGCAGCTTGGGAGCGGTCTCCTACAATGAGCAGTTCTTC | CASSLGAVSYNEQFF
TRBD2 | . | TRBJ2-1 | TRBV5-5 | TGTGCCAGCAGCGTGGGACTAGCGGAGGGGAGCAATGAGCAGTTCTTC | CASSVGLAEGSNEQFF
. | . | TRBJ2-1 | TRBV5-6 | TGTGCCAGCAGCTTCATAGATAGCTACAATGAGCAGTTCTTC | CASSFIDSYNEQFF
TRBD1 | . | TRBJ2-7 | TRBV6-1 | TGTGCCAGCAGTGAACGGGACAGGGATGGTGAGCAGTACTTC | CASSERDRDGEQYF
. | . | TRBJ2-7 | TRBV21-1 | TGTGCCAGCAGCAAAGTCTCTTCCGGAGGACAGGGTCACCACGAGCAGTACTTC | CASSKVSSGGQGHHEQYF
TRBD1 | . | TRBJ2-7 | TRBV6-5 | TGTGCCAGCCGGGACAGGGGATTCAACGAGCAGTACTTC | CASRDRGFNEQYF
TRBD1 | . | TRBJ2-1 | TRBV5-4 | TGTGCCAGCAGCCCGGACAGGGCATCCTACAATGAGCAGTTCTTC | CASSPDRASYNEQFF
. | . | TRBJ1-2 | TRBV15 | TGTGCCACCAGCGGAATGGACTATAACTATGGCTACACCTTC | CATSGMDYNYGYTF
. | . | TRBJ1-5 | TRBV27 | TGTGCCAGCAGTCTCAGAATCAATAGCAATCAGCCCCAGCATTTT | CASSLRINSNQPQHF
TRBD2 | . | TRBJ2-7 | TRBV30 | TGTGCCTGGAGTGTAGTTTGGGCTAGCGGGAGGGCCGGGGGCGAGCAGTACTTC | CAWSVVWASGRAGGEQYF
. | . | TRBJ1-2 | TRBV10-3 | TGTGCCATCAGTGAGTCGGGAGGCCCTGTAGATCGCTACACCTTC | CAISESGGPVDRYTF
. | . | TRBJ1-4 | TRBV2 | TGTGCCAGCAGCCTAGACCGGGACTCGGCCGAAAAACTGTTTTTT | CASSLDRDSAEKLFF
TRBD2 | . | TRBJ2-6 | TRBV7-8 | TGTGCCAGCAGCTCCTCTAGCGGGAACATCGCTGGGGCCAACGTCCTGACTTTC | CASSSSSGNIAGANVLTF
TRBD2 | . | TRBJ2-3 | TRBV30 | TGTGCCTGGAGCTACAGCCGGACTAGCGGGAGGGCAAGGACAGATACGCAGTATTTT | CAWSYSRTSGRARTDTQYF
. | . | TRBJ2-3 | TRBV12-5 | TGTGCTAGTGGTTCGGACTACCCTAGCACAGATACGCAGTATTTT | CASGSDYPSTDTQYF
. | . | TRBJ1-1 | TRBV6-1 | TGTGCCAGCAGTGGACAACGCACTGAAGCTTTCTTT | CASSGQRTEAFF
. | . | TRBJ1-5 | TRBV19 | TGTGCCAGTAGTATAGTATTGAGTGGCAATCAGCCCCAGCATTTT | CASSIVLSGNQPQHF
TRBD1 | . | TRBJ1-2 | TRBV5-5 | TGTGCCAGCAGCCCGGAGGGACAGGCTGCCTATGGCTACACCTTC | CASSPEGQAAYGYTF
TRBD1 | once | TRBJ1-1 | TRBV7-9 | TGTGCCAGCAGCCGAGGGGGCTCGAACACTGAAGCTTTCTTT | CASSRGGSNTEAFF
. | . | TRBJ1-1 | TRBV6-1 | TGTGCCAGCAGCAACGGGGGTTGGGGAGCTTTCTTT | CASSNGGWGAFF
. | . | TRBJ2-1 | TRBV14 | TGTGCCAGCAGCCAAGATCGATTTTCGGGCAATGAGCAGTTCTTC | CASSQDRFSGNEQFF
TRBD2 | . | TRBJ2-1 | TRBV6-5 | TGTGCCAGCAGTTATCTAAGCGGGAGATCAATCGGTGAGCAGTTCTTC | CASSYLSGRSIGEQFF
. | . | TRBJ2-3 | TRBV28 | TGTGCCAGCAGTTCACTAGGAGATACGCAGTATTTT | CASSSLGDTQYF
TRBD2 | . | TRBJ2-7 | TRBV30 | TGTGCCTGGAGTAAATTAGCGGGAGGCTACGAGCAGTACTTC | CAWSKLAGGYEQYF
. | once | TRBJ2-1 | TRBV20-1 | TGCAGTGCTACCCAGGGATTGGGGCAGTTCTTC | CSATQGLGQFF
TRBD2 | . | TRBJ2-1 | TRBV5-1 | TGCGCCAGCAGCGTAGCGGGAGCCTCCTACAATGAGCAGTTCTTC | CASSVAGASYNEQFF
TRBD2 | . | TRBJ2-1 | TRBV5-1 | TGCGCCAGCAGCTTGGCGGCTAGCGGGAGAGGTGAGCAGTTCTTC | CASSLAASGRGEQFF
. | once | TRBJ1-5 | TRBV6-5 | TGTGCCAGCAGCTGGGGGCCAAATCAGCCCCAGCATTTT | CASSWGPNQPQHF
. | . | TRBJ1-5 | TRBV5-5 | TGTGCCAGCAGCTTAGGACAGCTTTACAATCAGCCCCAGCATTTT | CASSLGQLYNQPQHF
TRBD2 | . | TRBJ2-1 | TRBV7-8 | TGTGCCAGCAGCTTAGGGTGGATAGCGGGAGGCAATGAGCAGTTCTTC | CASSLGWIAGGNEQFF
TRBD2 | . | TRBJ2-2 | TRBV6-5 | TGTGCCAGCAGCCGTAGCGGGACGAACACCGGGGAGCTGTTTTTT | CASSRSGTNTGELFF
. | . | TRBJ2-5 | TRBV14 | TGTGCCAGCAGCCCCGGTAACCAAGAGACCCAGTACTTC | CASSPGNQETQYF
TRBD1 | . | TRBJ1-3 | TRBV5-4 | TGTGCCAGCAGTTTGGGACAGGCCGACCCCGGAAACACCATATATTTT | CASSLGQADPGNTIYF
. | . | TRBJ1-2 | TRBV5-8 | TGTGCCAGCAGCCCCCCGGACAGCTATGGCTACACCTTC | CASSPPDSYGYTF